This TCR beta chain originates from a study of identical twins. Notes on the study in general: The models gave estimates that fell short of the out-of-frame TCR alpha sharing seen in monozygotic twins. Findings came from cross-sectional statistics, without long-term follow-up of donors. Abundant beta clonotypes from cord blood bore fewer insertions; memory repertoires lacked this pattern.

CDR3 length: 16 amino acids. Germline V gene data show CDR1 as DFQATT and CDR2 as SNEGSKA (reference sequence). Unique molecular identifiers were present on the cDNA, and a universal primer site came from template switching. MiXCR was run by TCRdb on the 5' RACE reads, yielding one entry per CDR3 protein. The table lists 1.5 million to 2 million distinct CDR3 sequences, less than 40% of them singletons, with around 0.25% in the top ten. About this clonotype: The antigen remains undetermined. It may be a read error: a sequence one base away is much more abundant.

This TCR came from a newborn girl in good health. The chain has TRBV20-1 and TRBJ2-1; D may be TRBD2 (5 bases). The last part of the DNA fits TRBJ2-7 better; the J call may be wrong. The sample taken for sequencing was cord blood. CDR3 region: CSARERTRTSYNEQYF. The CDR3 DNA reads TGCAGTGCTAGGGAGCGCACTAGAACCTCCTACAATGAGCAGTACTTC.